Below are 16 T cell receptor beta chains sequenced from a single sample in a study of blood T cells in healthy people across ages. Next came a second PCR, run for about 7 to 12 cycles, which used a sample-barcoded 5' primer along with a J-beta primer mix. MiXCR, applied by TCRdb to the 5' RACE reads, yields one record per CDR3 protein. Altogether 1,300,000 or so distinct CDR3 sequences are present, approximately 59% being singletons, with the ten largest covering under 8.5%. Input material: blood. All receptors derive from a man aged 18-30 years in good health.

This clonotype was observed a few times. The rearrangement joins TRBV6-1 to TRBJ2-1; D not certain. The CDR3 spans 13 residues. Germline lookup yields CDR1 MNHNS and CDR2 SASEGT. Trimming took off 4 bases at V and 4 bases at J, with 8 bases between the two ends. CDR3 residues: CASSVSEYNEQFF. The CDR3, as DNA: TGTGCCAGCAGTGTTTCAGAATACAATGAGCAGTTCTTC.

The table lists this clonotype with a few counts. The chain joins TRBV7-6 to TRBJ2-2; D may be TRBD2 (5 bases). The V gene lost 3 bases and the J gene lost 9 bases, with 14 bases spanning the gap. The CDR3 is made up of 14 amino acids. Germline lookup yields CDR1 SGHVS and CDR2 FNYEAQ. The CDR3, as DNA: TGTGCCAGCAGCTTTCTGCTAGCCCCCCGGGAGCTGTTTTTT. This sequence encodes CASSFLLAPRELFF.

The rearrangement uses TRBV28 and TRBJ2-3; possibly TRBD1 for D (6 bases). The CDR3 sequence is 14 residues long. Germline loops: CDR1 MDHEN, CDR2 SYDVKM. Trimming cost V 6 bases and J 3 bases, with 13 bases left between them. CDR3 in amino acids: CASRRTAETDTQYF. The DNA for the CDR3 is TGTGCCAGCAGGAGGACAGCCGAAACAGATACGCAGTATTTT.

V is TRBV5-1 and J is TRBJ2-3; TRBD1 matches 7 bases. With 2 bases clipped from V and 0 bases from J, the junction kept 12 bases outside the gene matches. The CDR3 length is 18 residues. Germline assignment: CDR1 SGHRS and CDR2 YFSETQ. The CDR3 loop reads CASSLTRDSPHSTDTQYF. The CDR3 coding sequence is TGCGCCAGCAGCTTAACACGGGACAGTCCTCATAGCACAGATACGCAGTATTTT.

J is TRBJ2-3 and V is TRBV20-1, with unresolved D. Germline-derived CDR1 and CDR2 are DFQATT and SNEGSKA (reference sequence). V lost 1 base, J lost 0 bases, and 11 bases lay in between. The CDR3 spans 15 residues. The CDR3 nucleotides read TGCAGTGCTAGAGTATTGGCATTTAGCACAGATACGCAGTATTTT. Translation: CSARVLAFSTDTQYF.

This clonotype was seen a few times. V usage is TRBV20-1 and J usage is TRBJ1-4; D is undetermined. Between the trimmed V and J ends, which lost 6 bases and 0 bases, there was a span of 11 bases. The CDR3 sequence is 14 residues long. Germline lookup yields CDR1 DFQATT and CDR2 SNEGSKA (reference sequence). The CDR3 reads CSARGGTTNEKLFF. The CDR3 DNA follows: TGCAGTGCCCGGGGAGGAACAACTAATGAAAAACTGTTTTTT.

This clonotype was seen just once. The chain has TRBV12-3 or TRBV12-4 and TRBJ2-1, with 10 bases that match TRBD2. The CDR3 spans 13 residues. The V gene end was trimmed by 6 bases and the J gene end by 8 bases; junction bases not matched to a gene: 4. CDR3 nucleotides: TGTGCCAGCAGACCCGGACTAGCGGATGAGCAGTTCTTC. Amino acid sequence: CASRPGLADEQFF.

The sample holds a few counts of this clonotype. The V call is TRBV4-1, the J call TRBJ2-1, with a weak D call TRBD1 (5 bases). Germline V gene sequence: CDR1 MGHRA, CDR2 YSYEKL. V lost 1 base, J lost 5 bases, and 12 bases lay in between. The CDR3 runs to 15 residues. CDR3 bases: TGCGCCAGCAGCCAAGGACCAGGGCGTAACAATGAGCAGTTCTTC. It specifies CASSQGPGRNNEQFF.

The chain is built from TRBV20-1 and TRBJ2-3; 8 nucleotides align to TRBD2. J was trimmed by 2 bases and V by 5 bases; bases with no gene match: 15. The CDR3 has 17 amino acids. CDR1 DFQATT and CDR2 SNEGSKA come from the germline V gene (reference sequence). The CDR3 reads CSAGHLGDSGTTDTQYF. The CDR3 nucleotides are TGCAGTGCTGGCCACCTCGGGGATAGCGGGACCACAGATACGCAGTATTTT.

The gene calls are TRBV20-1 and TRBJ2-4; TRBD1 aligns across 9 bases. The last part of the DNA fits TRBJ2-5 better; the J call may be wrong. Germline V gene lookup returns CDR1 DFQATT and CDR2 SNEGSKA (reference sequence). There are 14 residues in the CDR3. In DNA form, the CDR3 reads TGCAGTGCTGACAGGGGGTGGGCGCAAGAGACCCAGTACTTC. Protein product: CSADRGWAQETQYF.

The genes are TRBV21-1 and TRBJ2-7; the table's D call, TRBD1, was not checked against the DNA. TRBV21-1 is tagged as a pseudogene. This CDR3 has 19 residues. The CDR3 DNA is TGTGCCAGCAGCAAAGTCCTACCGACCGGGACAGGGGTTAAGGACGAGCAGTACTTC. It yields the protein CASSKVLPTGTGVKDEQYF.

This chain joins TRBV7-9 and TRBJ2-2, with D perhaps TRBD2 (6 bases). V was pared by 5 bases and J by 6 bases, with 13 bases between. Germline V gene lookup returns CDR1 SEHNR and CDR2 FQNEAQ (reference sequence). CDR3 length: 14 amino acids. The CDR3 DNA is TGTGCCAGCAGCCCCGGGAGTGGAGCCGGGGAGCTGTTTTTT. Translating it yields CASSPGSGAGELFF.

The CDR3 DNA reads as TGTGCCAGCAGCTTAGGGTCCAGTACTCCCTACGAGCAGTACTTC. It codes for CASSLGSSTPYEQYF. The V and J genes are TRBV7-2 and TRBJ2-7; D is undetermined. This CDR3 region has 15 residues. In germline, CDR1 is SGHTA, CDR2 FQGNSA. The V end was cut by 1 base, the J end by 2 bases, with 12 bases between.

Only one count was recorded for this clonotype. The V and J genes are TRBV5-6 and TRBJ2-2, with 9 bases matching TRBD1. Germline V gene lookup returns CDR1 SGHDT and CDR2 YYEEEE. There are 15 residues in the CDR3. J lost 5 bases, V lost 6 bases, and 8 bases had no gene match. CDR3 in amino acids: CASTFPQGATGELFF. The CDR3 DNA reads as TGTGCCAGCACCTTTCCACAGGGGGCGACCGGGGAGCTGTTTTTT. The full variable domain, in which reference TRBV5-6 and TRBJ2-2 provide the parts outside the CDR3, is DAGVTQSPTHLIKTRGQQVTLRCSPKSGHDTVSWYQQALGQGPQFIFQYYEEEERQRGNFPDRFSGHQFPNYSSELNVNALLLGDSALYLCASTFPQGATGELFFGEGSRLTVL.

The V and J genes are TRBV19 and TRBJ2-1, with unresolved D. Looked up from germline, CDR1 is LNHDA and CDR2 is SQIVND (reference sequence). This CDR3 has 12 amino acids. V was pared by 7 bases and J by 7 bases, with 11 bases between. The CDR3 DNA is TGTGCCAGTAACGAGCTAGGTAATGAGCAGTTCTTC. This gives the protein CASNELGNEQFF.

The J gene is TRBJ2-5, the V gene TRBV20-1; 10 nucleotides align to TRBD2. The DNA end is a closer match to TRBJ2-7, so the J assignment may be wrong. Germline V gene sequence: CDR1 DFQATT, CDR2 SNEGSKA (reference sequence). The CDR3 runs 14 residues. Here the CDR3 DNA reads TGCAGTGCTCGTCATAGCGGGAGGCCCTACGAGCAGTACTTC. Translated: CSARHSGRPYEQYF.